One T cell receptor beta chain is described in this entry. This clone was seen a single time. The specificity of this receptor is unknown. Per-base quality was not reported, and no clone a single base away is much larger than it. The source of the sample is a study of blood T cell repertoires in COVID-19 (dated by TCRdb to 2020 to 2021). With regard to the full study: Collaborator samples came from the United States, Italy and Spain and covered acute and convalescent phases of COVID-19. The material from the prospective study consisted of cDNA or gDNA derived from T cells, B-cell-depleted T cells, or PBMCs. The dataset comprised deeply sampled blood TCRbeta repertoires from subjects exposed to, actively infected with, or recovered from COVID-19. The repertoires were made available in a free public database intended to serve as a resource for research on the immune response to SARS-CoV-2. Samples were obtained from the ongoing ImmuneRACE study (first 160 participants) and from 1,200 or so subjects provided by 6 global collaborators. A de-identified subject ID, COVID-19 status, age in years and sex were almost always included in the sample metadata. Where available, HLA class I and class II types were obtained from metadata supplied by the sample provider rather than from assay-based typing.

The immunoSEQ Assay, a bias-controlled multiplex PCR, was used to amplify TCRbeta CDR3 regions from genomic DNA. The authors' pipeline ran thus. The number of nucleated cells in each sample was estimated by amplification of reference gene primers within the assay. To quantify the absolute abundance of each unique TCRbeta CDR3 rearrangement, sequence reads were collapsed and filtered. For each sample, productive Simpson clonality was calculated by taking the square root of Simpson's diversity index across productive rearrangements. Here the immuneACCESS table is served through TCRdb, limited to in-frame sequences with V and J called. Missing clones are a known gap in these copies; in checked studies unresolved V genes cover under half, and the rest lacks a known reason. The DNA was the basis for D and trimming; V, J and clone size are from that table. The sample table records 450,000 to 500,000 clones; approximately 85% of these occur just once. The ten largest make up under 4% of the sample.

The CDR3 runs 15 amino acids, cysteine and phenylalanine included. Only the CDR3 DNA is retained, 45 bases long and in frame from the first base. Trimming takes 5 bases off V and 9 bases off J; junction bases not matched to a gene: 12. From the germline V gene, CDR1 is SGHTA and CDR2 is FQGTGA. General findings and caveats noted by the study authors: Clinical and demographic metadata were provided uncurated, with the amount varying by source and participant.

Collaborating institutions collected whole blood in K2EDTA tubes following their own protocols. Collaborator samples were shipped for TCRbeta analysis as frozen whole blood, isolated PBMCs, or DNA extracted from either sample type. This chain is built from TRBV7-3 and TRBJ2-1; TRBD2 aligns with 8 central bases. This TCR came from a human donor in a cohort sampled during active COVID-19. Sequencing input: peripheral blood. The CDR3 in this case is CASSLVPGLAVEQFF. The bases are TGTGCCAGCAGCCTAGTTCCAGGACTAGCCGTTGAGCAGTTCTTC.